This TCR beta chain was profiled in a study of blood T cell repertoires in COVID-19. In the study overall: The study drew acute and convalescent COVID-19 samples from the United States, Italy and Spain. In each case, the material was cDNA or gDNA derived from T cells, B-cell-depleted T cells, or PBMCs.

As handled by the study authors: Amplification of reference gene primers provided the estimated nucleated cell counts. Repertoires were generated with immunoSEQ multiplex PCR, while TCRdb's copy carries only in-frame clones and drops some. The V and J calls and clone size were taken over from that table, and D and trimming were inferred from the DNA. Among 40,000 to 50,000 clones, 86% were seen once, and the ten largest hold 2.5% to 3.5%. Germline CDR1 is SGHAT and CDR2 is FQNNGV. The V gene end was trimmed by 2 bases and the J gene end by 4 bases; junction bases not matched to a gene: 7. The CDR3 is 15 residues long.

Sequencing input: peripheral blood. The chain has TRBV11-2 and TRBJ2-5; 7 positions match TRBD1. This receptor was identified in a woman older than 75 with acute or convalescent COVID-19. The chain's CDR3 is CASSLYTGVGETQYF. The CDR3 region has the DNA TGTGCCAGCAGCTTATATACAGGGGTGGGAGAGACCCAGTACTTC.